This TCR beta chain is drawn from a study of T cells after yellow fever vaccination (dated by TCRdb to between 2019 and 2020). At the level of the whole study: Libraries from fractions with low cell numbers were prepared with the SMART-Seq v4 Ultra Low Input RNA kit. To follow T-cell clones before and after both primary and booster YFV17D yellow fever vaccination, bulk TCR alpha and beta repertoires underwent longitudinal sequencing. Two healthy male donors, one aged 18 to 29 and one aged 30 to 40 years, made up the cohort. Bulk PBMC replicates and cell subsets were isolated from blood drawn at multiple timepoints before and after both primary and secondary immunization.

What this sample's treatment or condition label stands for: live attenuated yellow fever vaccine strain. A standard Ficoll-Paque protocol was used to isolate PBMCs from peripheral blood. Dynabeads CD4 and CD8 positive selection kits were used to isolate the CD4 and CD8 T-cell fractions. TriZol was used to extract RNA from bulk PBMCs, CD4 and CD8 fractions, and dextramer-positive and dextramer-negative fractions. A word on this clonotype: Its antigen is not yet known. Per-base qualities were not stored, and no clone one base away is much larger.

Results and caveats for the whole study, not just this receptor: A small share of clonotypes was detected in both CD4 and CD8 compartments, with the overlap likely arising from convergent recombination. After the booster, most clones that had expanded after primary vaccination were detected again (approximately 96% of CD4 and more than 85% of CD8), suggesting broad maintenance of memory. Compared with the primary T-cell response, the secondary T-cell response was faster but weaker, reaching its peak on day 5 rather than on day 15. Computational filtering was needed because FACS-sorted repertoires could contain abundant contaminating clonotypes from the bulk population. Only a couple of donors were included in the study, so the extent to which the findings can be generalized is limited.

For sequencing, an Illumina NovaSeq 6000 was employed. TCR cDNA was synthesized by 5'RACE template switching, through which a universal primer site and unique molecular identifiers were introduced. cDNA synthesis was primed from both the TCR alpha and TCR beta constant segments. Library amplification used two PCR steps, and the second PCR step added sample barcodes and sequencing adapters. Libraries were sequenced on Illumina HiSeq 2500 (2x100 bp) or NovaSeq (2x150 bp). From the authors' description of their analysis: Reads were demultiplexed and collapsed into UMI consensus sequences with MIGEC, and V(D)J alignment was performed with MiXCR. Clonotypes responding to the vaccine were identified with edgeR on replicate PBMC samples, with the criteria of FDR below 0.01 and a log2 fold change above 5 up to day 15. Each bulk clonotype received a CD4 or CD8 identity based on whether the sequenced CD4 or CD8 repertoire contained that clonotype at higher abundance. TCRdb took the public reads, trimmed them with fastp at Q25, ran MiXCR for clone calling and kept in-frame beta chains. Each entry merges the rows of one CDR3 protein and shows their most common DNA and genes. It is TCRdb's table, rather than the study itself, that gives the V and J calls and clone size. This sample has about 170,000 distinct CDR3 sequences in its table, and 9.5% to 12% of those were observed once. The top ten hold 30% to 45% of the sample.

The TCR sequence derives from a young man who received the YFV17D yellow fever vaccine. Here the sequenced sample was CD8+ T cells sorted from PBMCs, taken 15 days after the yellow fever booster vaccination.

CDR3 loop: CASSARRVAGEAKNIQYF. The nucleotide sequence reads as follows: TGTGCCAGCAGCGCCCGTAGGGTGGCGGGGGAAGCCAAAAACATTCAGTACTTC. The rearranged segments are TRBV3-1 and TRBJ2-4, and TRBD2 matches 7 of the central bases. From its cysteine to its phenylalanine, the CDR3 spans 18 amino acids. Just CDR3 DNA is preserved here, 54 bases in frame from base 1. Relative to germline, V is missing 5 bases and J is missing 0 bases, with 13 bases of the junction outside any gene match. CDR1 and CDR2, looked up from the germline V gene (reference sequence), are LGHDT and YNNKEL.